This TCR beta chain was sequenced for a study of T cell responses to AZD1222 COVID-19 vaccine. Clones were read by immunoSEQ multiplex PCR, and TCRdb kept only the in-frame ones, dropping some. The sample consists of roughly 190,000 clones, 90% to 95% of them appearing once. Germline lookup yields CDR1 SEHNR and CDR2 FQNEAQ (reference sequence). V dropped 5 bases and J dropped 8 bases, with 15 bases sitting between them. The CDR3 has 13 amino acids. The sample in question was peripheral blood, obtained 28 days after the second AZD1222 dose. The receptor was derived from an adult who received the AZD1222 COVID-19 vaccine. V is TRBV7-9 and J is TRBJ1-2; no firm D call. This CDR3 is CASSRASTGGYTF. CDR3 nucleotides: TGTGCCAGCAGCAGGGCATCGACTGGGGGCTACACCTTC.